Each of the 24 T cell receptor beta chains below was sequenced from the same sample in a study of shared clonotypes between healthy human individuals. Positive CCR7 selection of CD45RO-negative cells yielded the naive CD8 cells, and terminally differentiated effector memory CD45RA+ cells were excluded. TCRdb keeps only in-frame clones here, not all; method: immunoSEQ multiplex PCR. The sample contains roughly 550,000 clones, nearly 97% of which appear only once. The sample consisted of naive CD8+ T cells sorted from blood. These receptors were collected from a woman under 40 in good health.

This rearrangement joins TRBV21-1 to TRBJ2-5; the listed D gene, TRBD2, was not tested against the DNA. TRBV21-1 is a pseudogene segment. CDR3 length: 17 amino acids. CDR3 DNA: TGTGCCAGCAGCAAAGTGGCTGGAGGGGAGGGCGGAGAGACCCAGTACTTC. Translation: CASSKVAGGEGGETQYF.

The J gene is TRBJ2-1, the V gene TRBV4-1; D tentatively reads TRBD1 or TRBD2 (5 bases each). The CDR3 runs to 13 residues. V was shortened by 4 bases and J by 10 bases, with 14 bases between the two germline ends. CDR1 is MGHRA and CDR2 is YSYEKL in the germline V gene. For the CDR3, the DNA is TGCGCCAGCAGCCTCCGCATGGGACGGGAGCAGTTCTTC. Amino acids: CASSLRMGREQFF.

The chain combines TRBV7-6 with TRBJ1-4; D is unresolved. Germline V lookup: CDR1 SGHVS, CDR2 FNYEAQ. The CDR3 consists of 11 residues. CDR3 region: CATYSGEKLFF. CDR3 nucleotide sequence: TGTGCAACTTACAGTGGGGAAAAACTGTTTTTT.

The V gene is TRBV13, the J gene TRBJ1-2; TRBD1 is a possible D gene (6 bases). V was shortened by 6 bases and J by 3 bases, with 20 bases between the two germline ends. CDR3 length equals 16 residues. The germline V gene has CDR1 PRHDT and CDR2 FYEKMQ (reference sequence). The DNA of the CDR3 is TGTGCCAGCAGGCACCCCGGGGGCGTTTTAGACTATGGCTACACCTTC. Its translation: CASRHPGGVLDYGYTF. Looking up the rest from reference TRBV13 and TRBJ1-2 gives the full variable domain: AAGVIQSPRHLIKEKRETATLKCYPIPRHDTVYWYQQGPGQDPQFLISFYEKMQSDKGSIPDRFSAQQFSDYHSELNMSSLELGDSALYFCASRHPGGVLDYGYTFGSGTRLTVV.

The chain uses TRBV4-1 and TRBJ2-3; 8 bases line up with TRBD1. The V segment lost 3 bases and the J segment 2 bases; nucleotides outside the gene matches: 4. In germline, CDR1 is MGHRA, CDR2 YSYEKL. This CDR3 is 15 amino acids long. CDR3 bases: TGCGCCAGCAGCCACCTGACAGGGGCCACAGATACGCAGTATTTT. It is translated as CASSHLTGATDTQYF.

This chain joins TRBV6-5 and TRBJ1-1; no definite D call. This CDR3 has 13 amino acids. Trimming took 0 bases from V and 8 from J, leaving 10 bases between them. Per germline, CDR1 MNHEY and CDR2 SVGAGI. CDR3 sequence (DNA): TGTGCCAGCAGTTACTCGCCCCCCCTCGAAGCTTTCTTT. It translates to CASSYSPPLEAFF.

The CDR3 loop reads CASSNSRLADITDTQYF. CDR3 nucleotides: TGCGCCAGCAGCAACTCCAGACTAGCGGATATCACAGATACGCAGTATTTT. The V gene is TRBV4-1, the J gene TRBJ2-3; 9 bases match TRBD2. CDR1 MGHRA and CDR2 YSYEKL come from the germline V gene. The J segment lost 2 bases and the V segment lost 5 bases, leaving 11 bases of the junction unmatched. The CDR3 covers 17 residues.

This chain joins TRBV4-1 and TRBJ2-5; 9 bases are shared with TRBD1. V dropped 1 base and J dropped 1; count of bases not matched to a gene: 7. The CDR3 runs to 17 residues. Germline lookup yields CDR1 MGHRA and CDR2 YSYEKL. The CDR3 protein is CASSQASTGGIQETQYF. CDR3 DNA: TGCGCCAGCAGCCAAGCGTCGACAGGGGGTATCCAAGAGACCCAGTACTTC.

J is TRBJ2-1 and V is TRBV6-5; 14 positions match TRBD2. The CDR3 extends over 16 amino acids. Per the germline V gene, CDR1 is MNHEY and CDR2 is SVGAGI. J gave up 8 bases and V 4 bases, and 7 bases lay outside the gene matches. In nucleotides, the CDR3 is TGTGCCAGCAGTTCCTTGACTAGCGGGAGGGCCGATGAGCAGTTCTTC. Its protein product is CASSSLTSGRADEQFF.

The DNA of the CDR3 is TGCGCCAGCAGCCAAGAGGGCAGCGCCTATAGCAATCAGCCCCAGCATTTT. Translated, it gives CASSQEGSAYSNQPQHF. The chain uses TRBV4-1 and TRBJ1-5; no clear D gene. The CDR3 is 17 residues long. Germline CDR1 and CDR2: MGHRA and YSYEKL. V lost 0 bases to trimming and J lost 0 bases, with 12 bases between them.

This chain links TRBV19 with TRBJ2-1; D ambiguous. Germline lookup yields CDR1 LNHDA and CDR2 SQIVND (reference sequence). The CDR3 consists of 15 residues. Trimming pared 3 bases from V and 2 bases from J, leaving 11 bases between. CDR3 protein: CASSIGRDAYNEQFF. DNA for the CDR3: TGTGCCAGTAGTATTGGTAGGGATGCCTACAATGAGCAGTTCTTC.

This clone was counted a single time. This chain uses TRBV27 with TRBJ2-1; D remains ambiguous. V was trimmed by 6 bases and J by 3 bases, leaving 12 bases between them. Germline assignment: CDR1 MNHEY and CDR2 SMNVEV (reference sequence). CDR3 length: 14 amino acids. CDR3 protein: CASRQTKDYNEQFF. DNA for the CDR3: TGTGCCAGCAGACAAACAAAGGACTACAATGAGCAGTTCTTC.

J is TRBJ1-1 and V is TRBV27, with a tentative D call TRBD1 (5 bases). This CDR3 has 12 amino acids. Per germline, CDR1 MNHEY and CDR2 SMNVEV (reference sequence). The V and J ends lost 3 bases and 5 bases respectively, with 7 bases between them. The DNA for the CDR3 is TGTGCCAGCAGTTTCCGGGGGACTGAAGCTTTCTTT. This gives the protein CASSFRGTEAFF.

The CDR3 loop is CASSLFGRPVDAGELFF. The CDR3 coding sequence is TGCGCCAGCAGCTTGTTCGGCAGGCCTGTGGACGCCGGGGAGCTGTTTTTT. The J gene is TRBJ2-2, the V gene TRBV5-1; D not certain. The V and J ends lost 1 base and 6 bases respectively, with 19 bases between them. Germline V CDR1 and CDR2: SGHRS, YFSETQ. This CDR3 spans 17 amino acids.

The genes are TRBV5-5 and TRBJ2-5; D possibly matches TRBD1 or TRBD2 (5 bases each). This CDR3 contains 15 residues. V lost 2 bases, J lost 2 bases, and 13 bases lay in between. The V gene's germline CDR1 is SGHKS and CDR2 YYEKEE (reference sequence). CDR3 DNA sequence: TGTGCCAGCAGCTTAGCGTATGGGGGTCAAGAGACCCAGTACTTC. Translation: CASSLAYGGQETQYF.

The chain uses TRBV7-8 and TRBJ1-1, with a possible D match to TRBD1 (5 bases). The CDR3 consists of 14 residues. Deletions cut 3 bases from V and 1 base from J, with 9 bases between. CDR1 and CDR2 from the germline V gene are SGHVS and FQNEAQ. CDR3: CASSFYTGNTEAFF. The CDR3 DNA sequence: TGTGCCAGCAGCTTTTATACAGGGAACACTGAAGCTTTCTTT. Filled out from reference TRBV7-8 and TRBJ1-1, the complete variable domain reads GAGVSQSPRYKVAKRGQDVALRCDPISGHVSLFWYQQALGQGPEFLTYFQNEAQLDKSGLPSDRFFAERPEGSVSTLKIQRTQQEDSAVYLCASSFYTGNTEAFFGQGTRLTVV.

This clone appeared a single time. The V call is TRBV2, the J call TRBJ1-2; tentatively, D is TRBD1 (5 bases). The V gene lost 7 bases and the J gene lost 0 bases, with 21 bases spanning the gap. The CDR3 sequence is 17 residues long. Germline CDR1 SNHLY, CDR2 FYNNEI. The CDR3 region has the DNA TGTGCCAGCAAGGGGAGCGGGGCCGACCTTACTAACTATGGCTACACCTTC. It is translated as CASKGSGADLTNYGYTF.

The rearrangement uses TRBV13 and TRBJ1-5; D is undetermined. The germline V gene has CDR1 PRHDT and CDR2 FYEKMQ (reference sequence). The CDR3 is 17 amino acids. Trimming stripped 0 bases from V and 0 bases from J, with 12 bases between. CDR3 protein: CASSLGGSGISNQPQHF. DNA of the CDR3: TGTGCCAGCAGCTTAGGTGGCAGCGGGATTAGCAATCAGCCCCAGCATTTT.

This chain connects TRBV7-6 to TRBJ2-5; no clear D gene. V was pared by 5 bases and J by 2 bases, with 6 bases between. Germline CDR1 reads SGHVS; CDR2 reads FNYEAQ. This CDR3 is 12 amino acids long. CDR3 protein: CASSRIQETQYF. The CDR3 DNA follows: TGTGCCAGCAGCCGAATTCAAGAGACCCAGTACTTC. Together with reference TRBV7-6 and TRBJ2-5, the CDR3 gives the full variable domain: GAGVSQSPRYKVTKRGQDVALRCDPISGHVSLYWYRQALGQGPEFLTYFNYEAQQDKSGLPNDRFSAERPEGSISTLTIQRTEQRDSAMYRCASSRIQETQYFGPGTRLLVL.

The chain has TRBV6-5 and TRBJ1-1; D is uncertain. Trimming cost V 7 bases and J 0 bases, with 12 bases left between them. Looked up from germline, CDR1 is MNHEY and CDR2 is SVGAGI. The CDR3 extends over 14 amino acids. CDR3 DNA sequence: TGTGCCAGCAAAAAGGGTTACATGAACACTGAAGCTTTCTTT. Its translation is CASKKGYMNTEAFF.

The rearrangement uses TRBV9 and TRBJ2-3, with D perhaps TRBD2 (5 bases). Germline V lookup: CDR1 SGDLS, CDR2 YYNGEE. The CDR3 is 14 amino acids. V dropped 0 bases and J dropped 4 bases, with 9 bases sitting between them. CDR3 in DNA: TGTGCCAGCAGCGTAGGGCTAGCTGCAGATACGCAGTATTTT. This codes for CASSVGLAADTQYF.

In its sample, this clone was seen a few times. The chain combines TRBV13 with TRBJ1-2; D perhaps matches TRBD1 (5 bases). CDR1 PRHDT and CDR2 FYEKMQ come from the germline V gene (reference sequence). CDR3 length equals 14 residues. V lost 4 bases and J lost 5, with 14 bases in between. The CDR3 coding sequence is TGTGCCAGCAGCTCCGGGACGGATTCATATGGCTACACCTTC. Translating it yields CASSSGTDSYGYTF.

Points on this clone: The same CDR3 can be traced to other DNA sequences in this sample. The chain couples TRBV7-9 to TRBJ2-2, with 10 nucleotides matching TRBD1. Per germline, CDR1 SEHNR and CDR2 FQNEAQ (reference sequence). CDR3 length: 14 amino acids. V shed 3 bases and J 5 bases; nucleotides not matched to a gene: 0. For the CDR3, the DNA is TGTGCCAGCAGCTTGGGACAGGGGACCGGGGAGCTGTTTTTT. This gives the protein CASSLGQGTGELFF.

The V gene is TRBV19, the J gene TRBJ1-5; D gene unclear. Germline V CDR1 and CDR2: LNHDA, SQIVND (reference sequence). This CDR3 region has 18 residues. The V and J ends lost 0 bases and 2 bases respectively, with 17 bases between them. The CDR3 DNA sequence: TGTGCCAGTAGTATAGATCTGGAGACCGTCCGGGGCAATCAGCCCCAGCATTTT. This translates into CASSIDLETVRGNQPQHF.